The clone carrying this T cell receptor (beta chain) was counted a few times. Antigen: not known. The data originate from a study of beta chain features in type 1 diabetes. Every isolated RNA sample was fully reverse transcribed, so sequencing captured expressed TCRB transcripts. The repertoire was sequenced with immunoSEQ multiplex PCR; TCRdb's copy has only in-frame clones and lacks some. The table has approximately 150,000 clones, more than 9% seen once; the top ten hold 1.3%. Trimming took off 5 bases at V and 0 bases at J, with 10 bases between the two ends. The CDR3 spans 14 residues. Germline V CDR1 and CDR2: SEHNR, FQNEAQ (reference sequence). Study observations and caveats: More deletions and fewer insertions at VDJ junctions were seen in type 1 diabetes patients. Sequencing from cDNA could over-represent high-TCR-expressing cells. Relative to healthy donors, patients appeared to have naive, central memory and Treg TCRB repertoires that were more similar.

CD4+ naive, central memory, regulatory and stem cell-like memory subsets were isolated by sorting on CD45RO/CCR7/CD25/CD127/CD95/CD27. The sequence was obtained from a man between 18 and 35 years old in good health. The V gene is TRBV7-9, the J gene TRBJ2-5; D possibly corresponds to TRBD2 (5 bases). The material sequenced was naive CD4+ T cells from blood. This CDR3 is CASSRTRDQETQYF. DNA of the CDR3: TGTGCCAGCAGCCGAACTAGGGACCAAGAGACCCAGTACTTC.